Listed below are T cell receptor beta chains from one sample, sequenced in a study of T cells in Graves' hyperthyroidism and ophthalmopathy. Via MiXCR, TCRdb re-called the multiplex PCR reads, giving one row per CDR3 protein. The table has 600,000 to 700,000 distinct CDR3 sequences, roughly 14% seen once. Sequencing was performed on blood. The source of these receptors is a woman aged 40 to 50 with Graves' ophthalmopathy. The CDR3 runs from the conserved cysteine through the conserved F or W. Fields, in order: clone size, V gene, D gene, J gene, CDR3 DNA, CDR3 protein. D genes are given only for firm matches. Not all rows give a size; the values are once, few, many and, for expanded clones, a class.

many,TRBV20-1,TRBD2,TRBJ2-7,TGCAGTGCTTATACTAGCGGGAGTTCCTACGAGCAGTACTTC,CSAYTSGSSYEQYF
-,TRBV11-2,-,TRBJ1-5,TGTGCCAGCAGCCTTTCTGGGGGGATCAACAGTCAGCCCCAGCATTTT,CASSLSGGINSQPQHF
-,TRBV5-1,-,TRBJ2-7,TGCGCCAGCAGCTTGGGTACGGGACCACCCTACGAGCAGTACTTC,CASSLGTGPPYEQYF
-,TRBV7-9,-,TRBJ1-2,TGTGCCAGCAGCTACCTAGAAGGGAACTATGGCTACACCTTC,CASSYLEGNYGYTF
-,TRBV5-1,-,TRBJ1-5,TGCGCCAGCAGCTTGGACAGTCATCAGCCCCAGCATTTT,CASSLDSHQPQHF
few,TRBV29-1,TRBD2,TRBJ2-5,TGCAGCGTTGATACTAGCGGGAGTTGGGAGACCCAGTACTTC,CSVDTSGSWETQYF
many,TRBV2,-,TRBJ1-2,TGTGCCAGCACCAATCCTGGTCCGGGAAGTCTTGGCTACACCTTC,CASTNPGPGSLGYTF
many,TRBV19,-,TRBJ1-2,TGTGCCAGTAGTTCCAGTGAGAGGAGGGTCGGAGGCTACACCTTC,CASSSSERRVGGYTF
-,TRBV24-1,TRBD1,TRBJ1-1,TGTGCCACCAGTGATGGGAACAGGGGGCCCACTGAAGCTTTCTTT,CATSDGNRGPTEAFF
few,TRBV7-6,TRBD2,TRBJ2-2,TGTGCCAGCAGCTTGAGCGGGAGGTTTGGCGCCGGGGAGCTGTTTTTT,CASSLSGRFGAGELFF
many,TRBV6-1,TRBD2,TRBJ2-2,TGTGCCAGCAATCCCTTAGCGGGACTAACCGGGGAGCTGTTTTTT,CASNPLAGLTGELFF
few,TRBV2,TRBD1,TRBJ2-5,TGTGCCAGCAGCGGACCGGGACAGGGTAAAGAGACCCAGTACTTC,CASSGPGQGKETQYF
many,TRBV6-1,TRBD1,TRBJ1-5,TGTGCCAGCACGGGGGATGACAGGGCGAATCAGCCCCAGCATTTT,CASTGDDRANQPQHF
few,TRBV5-8,-,TRBJ1-1,TGTGCCAGCAGCCCACTTGGGCACACTGAAGCTTTCTTT,CASSPLGHTEAFF
many,TRBV28,-,TRBJ1-2,TGTGCCAGCAGTTTAAGCCAGGGCTATGGCTACACCTTC,CASSLSQGYGYTF